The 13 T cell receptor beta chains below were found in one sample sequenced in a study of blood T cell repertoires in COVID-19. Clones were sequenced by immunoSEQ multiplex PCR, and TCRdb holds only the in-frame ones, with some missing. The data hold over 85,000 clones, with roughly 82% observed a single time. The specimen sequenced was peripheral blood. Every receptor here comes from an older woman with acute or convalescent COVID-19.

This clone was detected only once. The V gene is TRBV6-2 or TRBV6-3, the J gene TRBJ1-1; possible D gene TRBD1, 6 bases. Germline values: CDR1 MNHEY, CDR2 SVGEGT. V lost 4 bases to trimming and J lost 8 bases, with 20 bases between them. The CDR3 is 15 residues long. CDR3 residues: CASSSAGTLLGEAFF. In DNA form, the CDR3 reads TGTGCCAGCAGTTCCGCCGGGACATTATTAGGCGAAGCTTTCTTT.

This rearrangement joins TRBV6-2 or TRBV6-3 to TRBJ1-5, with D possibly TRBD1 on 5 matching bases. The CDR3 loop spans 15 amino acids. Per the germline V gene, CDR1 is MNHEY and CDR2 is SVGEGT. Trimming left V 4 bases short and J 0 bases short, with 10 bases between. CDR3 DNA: TGTGCCAGCAGTTCATCAGGGTCTAGCAATCAGCCCCAGCATTTT. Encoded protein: CASSSSGSSNQPQHF.

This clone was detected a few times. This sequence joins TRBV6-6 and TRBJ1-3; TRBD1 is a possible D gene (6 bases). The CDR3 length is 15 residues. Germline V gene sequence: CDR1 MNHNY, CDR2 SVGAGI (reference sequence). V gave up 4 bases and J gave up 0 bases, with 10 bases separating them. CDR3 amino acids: CASSSQGYSGNTIYF. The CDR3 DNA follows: TGTGCCAGCAGTTCACAGGGATACTCTGGAAACACCATATATTTT.

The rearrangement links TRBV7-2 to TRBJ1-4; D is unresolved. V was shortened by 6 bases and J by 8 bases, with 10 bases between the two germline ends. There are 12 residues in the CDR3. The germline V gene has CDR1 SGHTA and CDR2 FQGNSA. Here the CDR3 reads CASRDDNEKLFF. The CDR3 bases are TGTGCCAGCAGAGATGACAACGAAAAACTGTTTTTT.

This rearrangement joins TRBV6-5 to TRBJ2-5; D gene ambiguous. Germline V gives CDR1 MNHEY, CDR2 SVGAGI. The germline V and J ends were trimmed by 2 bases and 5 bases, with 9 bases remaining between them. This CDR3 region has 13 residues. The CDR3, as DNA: TGTGCCAGCAGTTACATAGAACGGGAGACCCAGTACTTC. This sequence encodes CASSYIERETQYF.

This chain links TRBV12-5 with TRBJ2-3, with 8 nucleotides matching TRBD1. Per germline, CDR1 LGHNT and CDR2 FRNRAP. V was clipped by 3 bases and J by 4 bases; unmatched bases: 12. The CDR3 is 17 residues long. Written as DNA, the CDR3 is TGTGCTAGTGGTTTCACCCCCATGGACAGGGTCCCAGATACGCAGTATTTT. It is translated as CASGFTPMDRVPDTQYF.

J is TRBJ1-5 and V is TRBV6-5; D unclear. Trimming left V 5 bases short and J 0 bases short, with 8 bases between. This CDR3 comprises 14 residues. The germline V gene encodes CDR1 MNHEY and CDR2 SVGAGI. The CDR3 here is CASSQHLSNQPQHF. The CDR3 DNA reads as TGTGCCAGCAGTCAACACCTTAGCAATCAGCCCCAGCATTTT.

DNA for the CDR3: TGTGCCAGCAGCTTGGGGGCGAGACCCATGAACACTGAAGCTTTCTTT. Residues: CASSLGARPMNTEAFF. This chain connects TRBV5-4 to TRBJ1-1; the D is unclear. Trimming took 0 bases from V and 0 from J, leaving 12 bases between them. The CDR3 totals 16 residues. In germline, CDR1 is SGHNT, CDR2 YYREEE (reference sequence).

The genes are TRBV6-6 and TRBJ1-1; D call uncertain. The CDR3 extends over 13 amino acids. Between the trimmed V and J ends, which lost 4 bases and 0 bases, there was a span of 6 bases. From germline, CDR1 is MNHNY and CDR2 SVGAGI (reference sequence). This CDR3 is CASSSSVNTEAFF. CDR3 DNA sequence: TGTGCCAGCAGTTCGTCAGTGAACACTGAAGCTTTCTTT.

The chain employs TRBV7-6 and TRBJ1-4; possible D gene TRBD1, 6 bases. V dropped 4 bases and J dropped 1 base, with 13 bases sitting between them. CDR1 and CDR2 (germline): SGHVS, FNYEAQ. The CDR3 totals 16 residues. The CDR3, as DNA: TGTGCCAGCAGCTCAATCCCGGACAGAACTAATGAAAAACTGTTTTTT. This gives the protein CASSSIPDRTNEKLFF. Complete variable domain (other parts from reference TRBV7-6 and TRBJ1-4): GAGVSQSPRYKVTKRGQDVALRCDPISGHVSLYWYRQALGQGPEFLTYFNYEAQQDKSGLPNDRFSAERPEGSISTLTIQRTEQRDSAMYRCASSSIPDRTNEKLFFGSGTQLSVL.

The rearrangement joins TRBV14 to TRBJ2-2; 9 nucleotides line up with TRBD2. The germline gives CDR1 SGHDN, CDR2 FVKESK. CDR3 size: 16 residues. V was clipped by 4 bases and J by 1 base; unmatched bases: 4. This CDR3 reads CASSPRRGGNTGELFF. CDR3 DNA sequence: TGTGCCAGCAGCCCTCGGCGGGGGGGGAACACCGGGGAGCTGTTTTTT.

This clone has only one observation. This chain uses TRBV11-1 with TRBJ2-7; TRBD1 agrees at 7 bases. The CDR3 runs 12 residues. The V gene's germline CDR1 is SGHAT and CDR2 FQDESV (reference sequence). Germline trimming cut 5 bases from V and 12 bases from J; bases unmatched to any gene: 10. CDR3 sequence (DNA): TGTGCCAGCAGCACCCGACAGGGACCACCGTACTTC. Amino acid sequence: CASSTRQGPPYF. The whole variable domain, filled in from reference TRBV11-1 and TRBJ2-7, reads EAEVAQSPRYKITEKSQAVAFWCDPISGHATLYWYRQILGQGPELLVQFQDESVVDDSQLPKDRFSAERLKGVDSTLKIQPAELGDSAMYLCASSTRQGPPYFGPGTRLTVT.

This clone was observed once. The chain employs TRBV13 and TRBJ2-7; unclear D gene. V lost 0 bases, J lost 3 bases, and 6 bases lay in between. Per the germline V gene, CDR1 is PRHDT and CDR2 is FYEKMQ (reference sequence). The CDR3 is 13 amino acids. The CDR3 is CASSLGPFYEQYF. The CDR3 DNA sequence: TGTGCCAGCAGCTTAGGCCCGTTCTACGAGCAGTACTTC.